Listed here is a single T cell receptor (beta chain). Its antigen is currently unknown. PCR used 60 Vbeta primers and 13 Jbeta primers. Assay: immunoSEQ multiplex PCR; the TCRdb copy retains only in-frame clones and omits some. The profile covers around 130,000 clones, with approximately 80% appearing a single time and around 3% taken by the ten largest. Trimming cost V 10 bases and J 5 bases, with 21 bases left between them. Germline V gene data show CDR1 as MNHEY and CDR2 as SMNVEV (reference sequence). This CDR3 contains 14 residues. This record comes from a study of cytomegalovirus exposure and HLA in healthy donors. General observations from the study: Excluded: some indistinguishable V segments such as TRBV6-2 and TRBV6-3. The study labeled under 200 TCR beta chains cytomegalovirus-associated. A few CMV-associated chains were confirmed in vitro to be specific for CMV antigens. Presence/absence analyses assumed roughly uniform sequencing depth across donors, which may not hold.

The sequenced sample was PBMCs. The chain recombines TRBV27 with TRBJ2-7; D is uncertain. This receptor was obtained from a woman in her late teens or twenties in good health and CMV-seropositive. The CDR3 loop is CATAPGSALNEQYF. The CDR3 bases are TGTGCCACCGCCCCCGGGTCCGCCTTGAACGAGCAGTACTTC.